This T cell receptor (beta chain) was retrieved from a study of blood T cell repertoires in COVID-19. Study context: COVID-19 samples, acute and convalescent, were from the United States, Italy and Spain. Nucleic acid was either cDNA or gDNA, and it came from T cells, B-cell-depleted T cells, or PBMCs.

In its sample, this clone was seen a few times. Data came from immunoSEQ multiplex PCR; TCRdb stores just in-frame clones and leaves some out. This sample has 250,000 to 300,000 clones, with 75% to 95% found just once. V gave up 8 bases and J gave up 8 bases; unmatched junction bases: 11. Germline loops: CDR1 MNHEY, CDR2 SVGAGI. The CDR3 totals 13 residues. Sequenced material: PBMCs or T cells enriched from blood (not recorded which). The TCR comes from a woman in her twenties or thirties who had recovered from COVID-19. The chain employs TRBV6-5 and TRBJ1-2; TRBD1 aligns across 7 bases. CDR3 DNA: TGTGCCAGCCGAGTTGACAGGGCCACGGGCTACACCTTC. Its protein product is CASRVDRATGYTF.